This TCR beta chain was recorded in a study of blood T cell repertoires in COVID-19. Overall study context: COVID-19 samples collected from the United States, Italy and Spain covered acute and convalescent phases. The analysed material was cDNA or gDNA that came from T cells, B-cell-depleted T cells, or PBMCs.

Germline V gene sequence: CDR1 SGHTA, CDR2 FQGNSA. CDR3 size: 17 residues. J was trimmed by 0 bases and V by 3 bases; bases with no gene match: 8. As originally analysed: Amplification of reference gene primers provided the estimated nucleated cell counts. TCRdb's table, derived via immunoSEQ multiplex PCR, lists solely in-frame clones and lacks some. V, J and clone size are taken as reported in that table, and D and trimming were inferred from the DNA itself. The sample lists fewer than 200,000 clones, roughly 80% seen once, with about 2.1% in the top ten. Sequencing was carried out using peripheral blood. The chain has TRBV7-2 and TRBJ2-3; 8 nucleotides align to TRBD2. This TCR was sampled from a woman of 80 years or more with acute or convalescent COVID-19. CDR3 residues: CASSFLAGPTSTDTQYF. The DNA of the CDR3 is TGTGCCAGCAGCTTTTTAGCGGGACCCACCAGCACAGATACGCAGTATTTT.